This TCR beta chain stems from a study of blood T cell repertoires in COVID-19. Study summary: There were acute and convalescent COVID-19 samples, and they came from the United States, Italy and Spain. Nucleic acid was either cDNA or gDNA, and it came from T cells, B-cell-depleted T cells, or PBMCs.

Source study methods: How many nucleated cells were present was estimated from reference gene primer amplification. Profiling relied on immunoSEQ multiplex PCR, and the TCRdb table lists in-frame clones only, not all of them. The V and J calls and clone size come from that table; D and trimming were worked out from the DNA. In the table there are about 340,000 clones, 65% to 85% of which are singletons. CDR3 length: 19 amino acids. The trim removed 9 bases at V and 1 base at J, leaving 19 bases unmatched. CDR1 and CDR2 (germline): LNHDA, SQIVND (reference sequence). Sequenced: peripheral blood. The sequence was obtained from a man aged 30 to 39 with active or convalescent COVID-19. The chain uses TRBV19 and TRBJ2-3; 10 bases are a match to TRBD2. DNA of the CDR3: TGTGCCAGGACCGGACAAGGGGCTAGCGGGAGAATAGGCACAGATACGCAGTATTTT. It encodes CARTGQGASGRIGTDTQYF.